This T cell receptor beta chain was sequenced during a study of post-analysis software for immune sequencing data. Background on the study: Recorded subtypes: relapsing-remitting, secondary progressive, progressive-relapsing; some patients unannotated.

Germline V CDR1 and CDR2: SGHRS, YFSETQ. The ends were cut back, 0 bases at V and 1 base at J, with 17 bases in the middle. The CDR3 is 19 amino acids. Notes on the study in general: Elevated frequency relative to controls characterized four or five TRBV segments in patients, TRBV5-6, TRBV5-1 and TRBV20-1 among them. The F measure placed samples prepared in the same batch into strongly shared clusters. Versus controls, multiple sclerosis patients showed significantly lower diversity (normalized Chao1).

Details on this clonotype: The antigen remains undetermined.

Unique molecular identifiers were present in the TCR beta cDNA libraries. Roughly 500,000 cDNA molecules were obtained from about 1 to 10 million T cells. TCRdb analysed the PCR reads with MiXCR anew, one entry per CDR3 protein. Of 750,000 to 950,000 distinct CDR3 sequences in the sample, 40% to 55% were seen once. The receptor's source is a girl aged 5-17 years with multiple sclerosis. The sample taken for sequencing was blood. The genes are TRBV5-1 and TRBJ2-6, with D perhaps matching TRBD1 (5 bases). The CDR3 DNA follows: TGCGCCAGCAGCTTGGTAGTGGGGCGTTCCACGTCTGGGGCCAACGTCCTGACTTTC. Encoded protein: CASSLVVGRSTSGANVLTF. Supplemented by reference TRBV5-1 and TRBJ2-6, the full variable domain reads KAGVTQTPRYLIKTRGQQVTLSCSPISGHRSVSWYQQTPGQGLQFLFEYFSETQRNKGNFPGRFSGRQFSNSRSEMNVSTLELGDSALYLCASSLVVGRSTSGANVLTFGAGSRLTVL.